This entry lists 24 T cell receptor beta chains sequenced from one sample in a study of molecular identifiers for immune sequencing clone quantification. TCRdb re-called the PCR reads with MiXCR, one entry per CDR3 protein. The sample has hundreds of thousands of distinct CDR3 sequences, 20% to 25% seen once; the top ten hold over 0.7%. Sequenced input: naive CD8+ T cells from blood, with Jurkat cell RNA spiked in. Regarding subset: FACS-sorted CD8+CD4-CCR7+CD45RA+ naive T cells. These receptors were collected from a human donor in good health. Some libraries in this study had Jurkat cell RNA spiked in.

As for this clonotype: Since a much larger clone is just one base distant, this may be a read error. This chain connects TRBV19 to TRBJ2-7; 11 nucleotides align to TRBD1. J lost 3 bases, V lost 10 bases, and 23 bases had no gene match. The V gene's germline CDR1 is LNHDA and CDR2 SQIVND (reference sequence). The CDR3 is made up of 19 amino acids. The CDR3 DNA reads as TGTGCCACCCCACTCCACCGGGACAGGGGGGAGGCTAGGGACTACGAGCAGTACTTC. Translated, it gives CATPLHRDRGEARDYEQYF.

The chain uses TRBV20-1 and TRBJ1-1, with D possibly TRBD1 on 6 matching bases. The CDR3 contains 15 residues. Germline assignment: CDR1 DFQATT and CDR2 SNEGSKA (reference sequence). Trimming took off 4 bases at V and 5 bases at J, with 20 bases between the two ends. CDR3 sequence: CSAIGGGAIRTEAFF. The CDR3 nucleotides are TGCAGTGCTATAGGGGGGGGGGCGATTAGGACTGAAGCTTTCTTT.

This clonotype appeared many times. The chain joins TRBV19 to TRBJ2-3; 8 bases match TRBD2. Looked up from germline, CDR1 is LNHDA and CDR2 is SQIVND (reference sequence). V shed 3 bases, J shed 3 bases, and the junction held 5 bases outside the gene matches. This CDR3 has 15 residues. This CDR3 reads CASSIRGGPTDTQYF. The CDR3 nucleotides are TGTGCCAGTAGTATCCGGGGGGGGCCGACAGATACGCAGTATTTT.

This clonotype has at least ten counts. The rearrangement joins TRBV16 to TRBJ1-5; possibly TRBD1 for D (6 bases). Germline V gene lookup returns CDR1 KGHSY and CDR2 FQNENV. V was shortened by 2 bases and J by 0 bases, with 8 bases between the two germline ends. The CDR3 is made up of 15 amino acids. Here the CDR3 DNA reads TGTGCCAGCAGCCAAGGACAGCCTAGCAATCAGCCCCAGCATTTT. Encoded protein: CASSQGQPSNQPQHF.

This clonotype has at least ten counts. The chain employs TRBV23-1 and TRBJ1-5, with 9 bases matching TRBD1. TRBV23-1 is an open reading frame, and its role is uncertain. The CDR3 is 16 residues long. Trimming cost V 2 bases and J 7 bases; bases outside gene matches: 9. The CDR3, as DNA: TGCGCCAGCAGTCAAGCGGGACAGGGACAACACCAGCCCCAGCATTTT. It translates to CASSQAGQGQHQPQHF.

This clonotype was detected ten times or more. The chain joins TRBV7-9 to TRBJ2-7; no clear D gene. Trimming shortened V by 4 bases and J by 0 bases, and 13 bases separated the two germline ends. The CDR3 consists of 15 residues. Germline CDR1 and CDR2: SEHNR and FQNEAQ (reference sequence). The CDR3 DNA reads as TGTGCCAGCAGCTCGGTTATGTCGAGCTCCTACGAGCAGTACTTC. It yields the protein CASSSVMSSSYEQYF.

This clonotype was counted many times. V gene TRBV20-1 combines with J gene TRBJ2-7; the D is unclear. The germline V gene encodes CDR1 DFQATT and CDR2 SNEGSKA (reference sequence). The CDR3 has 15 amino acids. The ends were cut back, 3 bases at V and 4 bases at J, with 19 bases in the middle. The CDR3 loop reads CSASPLLPAVYEQYF. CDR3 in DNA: TGCAGTGCTAGCCCCCTGTTACCGGCTGTTTACGAGCAGTACTTC.

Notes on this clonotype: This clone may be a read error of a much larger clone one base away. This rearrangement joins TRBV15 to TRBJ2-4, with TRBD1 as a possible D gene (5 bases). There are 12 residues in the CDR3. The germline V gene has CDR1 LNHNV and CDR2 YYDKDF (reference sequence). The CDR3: CATSPRDDIQCF. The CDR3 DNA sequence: TGTGCCACCAGCCCCAGGGATGACATTCAGTGCTTC.

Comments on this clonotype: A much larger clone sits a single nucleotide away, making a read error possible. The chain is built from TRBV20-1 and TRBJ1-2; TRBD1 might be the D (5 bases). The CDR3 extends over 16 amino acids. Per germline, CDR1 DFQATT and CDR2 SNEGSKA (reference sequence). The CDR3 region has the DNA TGCAGTGCTAGTGGCGTCAGGGAGCCCGCTAACTATGGCTACGCCTTC. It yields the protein CSASGVREPANYGYAF.

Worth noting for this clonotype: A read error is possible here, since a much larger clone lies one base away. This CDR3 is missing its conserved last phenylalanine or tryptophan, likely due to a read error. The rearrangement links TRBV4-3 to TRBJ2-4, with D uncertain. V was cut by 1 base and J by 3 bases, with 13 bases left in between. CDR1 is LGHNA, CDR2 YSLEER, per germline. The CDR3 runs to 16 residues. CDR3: CASSQGIPLDKNIQYI. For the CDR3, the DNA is TGCGCCAGCAGCCAAGGTATCCCACTGGACAAAAACATTCAGTACATC.

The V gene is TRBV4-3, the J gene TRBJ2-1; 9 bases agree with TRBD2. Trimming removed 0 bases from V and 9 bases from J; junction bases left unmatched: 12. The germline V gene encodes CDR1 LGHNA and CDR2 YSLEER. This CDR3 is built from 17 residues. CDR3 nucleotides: TGCGCCAGCAGCCAAGATCGGAGTAGCGGGAGTTGGGGTGAGCAGTTCTTC. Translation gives CASSQDRSSGSWGEQFF.

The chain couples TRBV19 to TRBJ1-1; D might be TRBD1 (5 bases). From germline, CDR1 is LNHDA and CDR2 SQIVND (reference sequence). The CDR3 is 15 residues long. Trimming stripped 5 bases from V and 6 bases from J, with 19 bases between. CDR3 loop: CASSLRRDFGAEAFF. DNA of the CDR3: TGTGCCAGTAGTCTAAGGCGGGACTTTGGGGCTGAAGCTTTCTTT.

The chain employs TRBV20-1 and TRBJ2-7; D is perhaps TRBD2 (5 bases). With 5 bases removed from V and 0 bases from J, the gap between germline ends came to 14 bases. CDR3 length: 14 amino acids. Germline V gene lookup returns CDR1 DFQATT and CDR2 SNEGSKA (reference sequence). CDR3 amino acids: CSAGSNDPSYEQYF. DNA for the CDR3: TGCAGTGCTGGGAGTAACGACCCCTCCTACGAGCAGTACTTC.

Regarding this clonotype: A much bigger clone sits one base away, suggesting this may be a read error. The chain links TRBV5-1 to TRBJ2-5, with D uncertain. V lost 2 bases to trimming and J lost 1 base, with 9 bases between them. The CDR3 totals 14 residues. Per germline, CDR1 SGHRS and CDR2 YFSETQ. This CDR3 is CASSFGDGQETQYF. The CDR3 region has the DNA TGCGCCAGCAGCTTTGGAGACGGCCAAGAGACCCAGTACTTC.

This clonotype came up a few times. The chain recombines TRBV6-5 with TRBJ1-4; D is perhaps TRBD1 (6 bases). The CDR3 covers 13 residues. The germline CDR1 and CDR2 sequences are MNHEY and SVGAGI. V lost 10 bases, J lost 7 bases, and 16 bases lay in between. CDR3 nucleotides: TGTGCCATCGCACGGGACACAAGTGAAAAACTGTTTTTT. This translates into CAIARDTSEKLFF.

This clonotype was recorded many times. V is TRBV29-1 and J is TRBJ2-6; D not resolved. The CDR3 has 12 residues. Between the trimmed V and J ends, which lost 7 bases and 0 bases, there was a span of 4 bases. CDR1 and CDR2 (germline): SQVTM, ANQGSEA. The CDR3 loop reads CSGISGANVLTF. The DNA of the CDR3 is TGCAGCGGAATCTCTGGGGCCAACGTCCTGACTTTC.

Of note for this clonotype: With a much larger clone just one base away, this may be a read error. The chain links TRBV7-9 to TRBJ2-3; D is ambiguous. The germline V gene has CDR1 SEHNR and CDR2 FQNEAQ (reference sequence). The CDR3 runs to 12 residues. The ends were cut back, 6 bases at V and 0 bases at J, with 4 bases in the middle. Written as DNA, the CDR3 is TGTGCCAGCAGACAAAGCACAGATACGCAGTATTTT. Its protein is CASRQSTDTQYF.

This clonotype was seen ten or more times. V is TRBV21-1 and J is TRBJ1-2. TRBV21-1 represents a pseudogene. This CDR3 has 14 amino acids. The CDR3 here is CASSKVTDNYGYTF. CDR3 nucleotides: TGTGCCAGCAGCAAAGTAACAGATAACTATGGCTACACCTTC.

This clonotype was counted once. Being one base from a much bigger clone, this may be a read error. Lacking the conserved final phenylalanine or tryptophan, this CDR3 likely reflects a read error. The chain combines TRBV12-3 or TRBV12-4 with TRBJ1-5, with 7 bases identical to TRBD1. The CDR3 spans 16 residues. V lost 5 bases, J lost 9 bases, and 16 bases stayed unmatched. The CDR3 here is CASSTQTTGVPWPQHV. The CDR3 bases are TGTGCCAGCAGTACACAAACCACAGGGGTACCGTGGCCCCAGCATGTT.

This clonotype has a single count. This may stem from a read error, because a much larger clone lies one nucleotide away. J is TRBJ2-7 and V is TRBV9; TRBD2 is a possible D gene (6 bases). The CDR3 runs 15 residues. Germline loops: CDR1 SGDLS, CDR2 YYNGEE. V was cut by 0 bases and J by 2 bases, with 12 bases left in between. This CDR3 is CASSVGPAGPYEQYF. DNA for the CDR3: TGTGCCAGCAGCGTAGGACCGGCGGGACCCTACGAGCAGTACTTC.

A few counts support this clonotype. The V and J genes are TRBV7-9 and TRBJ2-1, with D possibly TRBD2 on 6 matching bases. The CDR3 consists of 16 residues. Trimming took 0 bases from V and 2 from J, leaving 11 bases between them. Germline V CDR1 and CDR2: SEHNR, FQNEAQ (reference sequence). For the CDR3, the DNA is TGTGCCAGCAGCTTAGCGTGGGGCGGGGCCTACAATGAGCAGTTCTTC. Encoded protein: CASSLAWGGAYNEQFF. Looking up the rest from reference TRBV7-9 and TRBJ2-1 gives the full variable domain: DTGVSQNPRHKITKRGQNVTFRCDPISEHNRLYWYRQTLGQGPEFLTYFQNEAQLEKSRLLSDRFSAERPKGSFSTLEIQRTEQGDSAMYLCASSLAWGGAYNEQFFGPGTRLTVL.

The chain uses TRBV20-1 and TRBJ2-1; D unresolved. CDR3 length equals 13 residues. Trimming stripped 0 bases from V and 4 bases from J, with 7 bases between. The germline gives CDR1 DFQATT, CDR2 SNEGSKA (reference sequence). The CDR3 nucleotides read TGCAGTGCTAGAGATCAGGTGTACAATGAGCAGTTCTTC. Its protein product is CSARDQVYNEQFF.

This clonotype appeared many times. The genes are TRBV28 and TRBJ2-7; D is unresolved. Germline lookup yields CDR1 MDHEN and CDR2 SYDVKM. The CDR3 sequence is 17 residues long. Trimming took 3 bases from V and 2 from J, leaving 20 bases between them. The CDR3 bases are TGTGCCAGCAGTTTCCTGACCAAGGGTACCATTGCCTACGAGCAGTACTTC. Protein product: CASSFLTKGTIAYEQYF. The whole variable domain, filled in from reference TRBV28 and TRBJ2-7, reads DVKVTQSSRYLVKRTGEKVFLECVQDMDHENMFWYRQDPGLGLRLIYFSYDVKMKEKGDIPEGYSVSREKKERFSLILESASTNQTSMYLCASSFLTKGTIAYEQYFGPGTRLTVT.

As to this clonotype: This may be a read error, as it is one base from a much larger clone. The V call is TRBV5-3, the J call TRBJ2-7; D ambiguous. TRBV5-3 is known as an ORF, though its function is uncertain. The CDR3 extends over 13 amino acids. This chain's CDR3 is CASSSDNPYEQYF. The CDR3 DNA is TGTGCCAGCAGCTCAGACAACCCCTACGAGCAGTACTTC.